These 14 T cell receptor beta chains were sequenced from one sample in a study of cytomegalovirus exposure and HLA in healthy donors. Amplification used 60 Vbeta primers and 13 Jbeta primers. Repertoires were generated with immunoSEQ multiplex PCR, while TCRdb's copy carries only in-frame clones and drops some. The sample includes 140,000 to 150,000 clones, over 60% of them seen just once. Sequencing used PBMCs. The source is a woman under 40 in good health and CMV-seronegative.

V is TRBV11-2 and J is TRBJ1-1, with D possibly being TRBD1 (6 bases). The CDR3 consists of 16 residues. Trimming took 1 base from V and 0 from J, leaving 12 bases between them. Germline V CDR1 and CDR2: SGHAT, FQNNGV. The CDR3 loop reads CASSLGGGKMNTEAFF. The CDR3 bases are TGTGCCAGCAGCTTAGGGGGGGGCAAAATGAACACTGAAGCTTTCTTT.

The J gene is TRBJ2-3, the V gene TRBV4-1, with 7 bases matching TRBD1. Germline CDR1 is MGHRA and CDR2 is YSYEKL. There are 15 residues in the CDR3. J gave up 4 bases and V 8 bases, and 12 bases lay outside the gene matches. CDR3 region: CASQTGQGVSDTQYF. The CDR3 coding sequence is TGCGCCAGCCAGACAGGGCAGGGTGTATCAGATACGCAGTATTTT.

V is TRBV29-1 and J is TRBJ1-3, with a tentative D call TRBD1 (5 bases). The CDR3 length is 15 residues. Looked up from germline, CDR1 is SQVTM and CDR2 is ANQGSEA. V shed 3 bases and J shed 0 bases, with 12 bases lying between them. The CDR3 loop reads CSVDGRGVSGNTIYF. The CDR3 nucleotides are TGCAGCGTTGATGGGAGGGGAGTCTCTGGAAACACCATATATTTT.

The chain has TRBV5-1 and TRBJ2-7, with 9 positions matching TRBD1. CDR1 and CDR2 from the germline V gene are SGHRS and YFSETQ. J lost 0 bases, V lost 4 bases, and 5 bases had no gene match. The CDR3 loop spans 15 amino acids. CDR3 DNA: TGCGCCAGCAGCCTGACAGGGGGGAGCTCCTACGAGCAGTACTTC. This sequence encodes CASSLTGGSSYEQYF.

The gene calls are TRBV10-3 and TRBJ1-2; D gene unclear. V was clipped by 6 bases and J by 3 bases, with 8 bases between them. CDR1 and CDR2 (germline): ENHRY, SYGVKD. The length of the CDR3 is 12 residues. The CDR3 DNA sequence: TGTGCCATCAGCCCCGCAGACTATGGCTACACCTTC. Its protein product is CAISPADYGYTF.

The chain couples TRBV5-1 to TRBJ2-2; the D gene is possibly TRBD2 (5 bases). Per the germline V gene, CDR1 is SGHRS and CDR2 is YFSETQ. The length of the CDR3 is 14 residues. V shed 5 bases and J shed 0 bases, with 8 bases lying between them. CDR3 sequence reads: CASRWEPNTGELFF. In DNA form, the CDR3 reads TGCGCCAGCAGGTGGGAGCCGAACACCGGGGAGCTGTTTTTT.

This clone was seen once. The rearrangement uses TRBV28 and TRBJ1-1, with a possible D match to TRBD1 (6 bases). V lost 7 bases to trimming and J lost 4 bases, with 19 bases between them. The V gene's germline CDR1 is MDHEN and CDR2 SYDVKM. The CDR3 length is 15 residues. Here the CDR3 DNA reads TGTGCCAGCATCGGGGCTCGGGGGGGCGGCACTGAAGCTTTCTTT. Its translation is CASIGARGGGTEAFF.

This clone appeared a single time. DNA for the CDR3: TGTGCCAGCAGTTACAGCGCAAGCACAGATACGCAGTATTTT. Translating it yields CASSYSASTDTQYF. The chain joins TRBV6-5 to TRBJ2-3; D gene unclear. Trimming left V 2 bases short and J 0 bases short, with 6 bases between. The CDR3 runs 14 residues. Germline CDR1 reads MNHEY; CDR2 reads SVGAGI.

The DNA of the CDR3 is TGTGCCATCAGTGAGGGGGGGGTAACTGAAGCTTTCTTT. This translates into CAISEGGVTEAFF. V and J are TRBV10-3 and TRBJ1-1, with D possibly TRBD1 on 5 matching bases. The germline V gene encodes CDR1 ENHRY and CDR2 SYGVKD. Trimming took off 2 bases at V and 5 bases at J, with 9 bases between the two ends. The CDR3 loop spans 13 amino acids.

The gene calls are TRBV6-1 and TRBJ2-5; 14 bases agree with TRBD2. From germline, CDR1 is MNHNS and CDR2 SASEGT. The J segment lost 2 bases and the V segment lost 4 bases, leaving 0 bases of the junction unmatched. The CDR3 consists of 15 residues. The CDR3 is CASSGLAGGQETQYF. Written as DNA, the CDR3 is TGTGCCAGCAGTGGACTAGCGGGGGGGCAAGAGACCCAGTACTTC.

The chain couples TRBV6-5 to TRBJ1-1; perhaps TRBD1 as D (6 bases). Germline V gene lookup returns CDR1 MNHEY and CDR2 SVGAGI. The CDR3 has 15 residues. V lost 4 bases, J lost 1 base, and 13 bases lay in between. The CDR3 DNA reads TGTGCCAGCAGTTCCCCGGGAGGGGGGAACACTGAAGCTTTCTTT. It codes for CASSSPGGGNTEAFF.

This chain links TRBV5-5 with TRBJ1-2; D is unresolved. CDR1 SGHKS and CDR2 YYEKEE come from the germline V gene (reference sequence). V dropped 1 base and J dropped 2 bases, with 12 bases sitting between them. This CDR3 has 15 amino acids. The CDR3 is CASSLSGKSNYGYTF. The CDR3, as DNA: TGTGCCAGCAGCTTGTCCGGGAAGTCGAACTATGGCTACACCTTC.

This clone has a single count. This chain links TRBV6-5 with TRBJ1-1, with TRBD1 matching over 9 bases. V was pared by 2 bases and J by 6 bases, with 7 bases of the junction left unmatched. The length of the CDR3 is 15 residues. Germline values: CDR1 MNHEY, CDR2 SVGAGI. The CDR3: CASSYEQGAWSEAFF. Written as DNA, the CDR3 is TGTGCCAGCAGTTACGAACAGGGGGCTTGGTCTGAAGCTTTCTTT.

This clone was observed a handful of times. The rearrangement links TRBV5-6 to TRBJ2-3; D unclear. Looked up from germline, CDR1 is SGHDT and CDR2 is YYEEEE. Trimming left V 5 bases short and J 6 bases short, with 10 bases between. This CDR3 is built from 12 residues. The CDR3 nucleotides read TGTGCCAGCAGTTCGAGCTGGGATACGCAGTATTTT. This translates into CASSSSWDTQYF.